This T cell receptor beta chain appears in the sequencing data of a study of blood T cell repertoires in COVID-19. Study overall: PBMCs, B-cell-depleted T cells, or T cells provided the cDNA or gDNA that made up the material.

The germline V gene has CDR1 SNHLY and CDR2 FYNNEI. The CDR3 is 15 amino acids. J lost 2 bases, V lost 3 bases, and 2 bases had no gene match. Using immunoSEQ multiplex PCR, the repertoire was profiled, and TCRdb retains in-frame clones only, with some absent. Of fewer than 85,000 clones in the sample, over 75% were seen once. This TCR was sampled from a woman aged 55 to 70 with acute or convalescent COVID-19. The chain uses TRBV2 and TRBJ1-5; 9 nucleotides match TRBD1. What was sequenced was peripheral blood. The CDR3 nucleotides read TGTGCCAGCAGTGAGGGACAGGGTCGCAATCAGCCCCAGCATTTT. Translating it yields CASSEGQGRNQPQHF. The full variable domain, rest sourced from reference TRBV2 and TRBJ1-5, is EPEVTQTPSHQVTQMGQEVILRCVPISNHLYFYWYRQILGQKVEFLVSFYNNEISEKSEIFDDQFSVERPDGSNFTLKIRSTKLEDSAMYFCASSEGQGRNQPQHFGDGTRLSIL.